These T cell receptor beta chains were read from a single sample in a study of T cells in Graves' hyperthyroidism and ophthalmopathy. TCRdb analysed the multiplex PCR reads with MiXCR anew, one entry per CDR3 protein. The sample shows around 440,000 distinct CDR3 sequences, around a sixth of them seen only once. Sequencing was performed on blood. Source of these receptors: a woman younger than 30 with Graves' hyperthyroidism. The CDR3 runs from the conserved cysteine through the conserved F or W. The D gene is left open where the match is weak. Clone size is shown for a subset of rows, as once, few, many or a class of expanded clone.

NA	TRBV11-3	TRBJ1-1	few	TGTGCCAGCAGCACGATGGGGCGGTTAGAAGCTTTCTTT	CASSTMGRLEAFF
NA	TRBV5-1	TRBJ1-6	many	TGCGCCAGCAGCTGGAGCGAAGATAATTCACCCCTCCACTTT	CASSWSEDNSPLHF
NA	TRBV6-1	TRBJ1-6	few	TGTGCCAGCAGTACCCCAAGACAGAACAAAGGCCACCGCTATAATTCACCCCTCCACTTT	CASSTPRQNKGHRYNSPLHF
NA	TRBV4-2	TRBJ2-3	many	TGTGCCAGCAGCCCCGTGGGAGTAGCCGTCACAGATACGCAGTATTTT	CASSPVGVAVTDTQYF
NA	TRBV2	TRBJ1-4	NA	TGTGCCAGCAGTTCAACCCAGGCTTCTAATGAAAAACTGTTTTTT	CASSSTQASNEKLFF
NA	TRBV6-1	TRBJ2-7	many	TGTGCCAGCACCCCCTGGGCGGGAAGGGACAACGAGCAGTACTTC	CASTPWAGRDNEQYF
NA	TRBV13	TRBJ2-6	NA	TGTGCCAGCAGCTTAGGTGTCAGAGACTCTGGGGCCAACGTCCTGACTTTC	CASSLGVRDSGANVLTF
TRBD1	TRBV24-1	TRBJ1-4	few	TGTGCCACCAGTGATTTGGCACAGGGGTCCAACAATGAAAAACTGTTTTTT	CATSDLAQGSNNEKLFF
TRBD1	TRBV19	TRBJ2-7	many	TGTGCCAGTAGTATGGGGACAGTAGGGAACTACGAGCAGTACTTC	CASSMGTVGNYEQYF
NA	TRBV5-5	TRBJ1-5	many	TGTGCCAGCAGCTTGGGACAATCGAGCAATCAGCCCCAGCATTTT	CASSLGQSSNQPQHF
NA	TRBV6-5	TRBJ1-5	NA	TGTGCCAGCAGTTACTCCACAGGGTCCAATCAGCCCCAGCATTTT	CASSYSTGSNQPQHF
TRBD1	TRBV13	TRBJ2-7	many	TGTGCCAGCAGCTCCGCGGACAGGGGGCGCTACGAGCAGTACTTC	CASSSADRGRYEQYF
NA	TRBV29-1	TRBJ2-7	many	TGCAGCGTGCATACTGACAGTACCTCCTCCTACGAGCAGTACTTC	CSVHTDSTSSYEQYF
TRBD2	TRBV6-1	TRBJ2-5	many	TGTGCCAGCAGTCTTAGCGGGGGGCAAAGAGAGACCCAGTACTTC	CASSLSGGQRETQYF
TRBD1	TRBV5-5	TRBJ1-2	many	TGTGCCAGCAGCTTTGCGTCAGGGGGCGGGGGCTACACCTTC	CASSFASGGGGYTF
TRBD1	TRBV5-6	TRBJ1-5	many	TGTGCCAGCAGCTTCAGGGGGCAATATCAGCCCCAGCATTTT	CASSFRGQYQPQHF
TRBD1	TRBV12-3/TRBV12-4	TRBJ2-3	many	TGTGCCAGCAGTCAAGGACCGGGACAGGGGCTTCGCACAGATACGCAGTATTTT	CASSQGPGQGLRTDTQYF
NA	TRBV12-5	TRBJ1-1	many	TGTGCTAGTGGTTTGGTATCACTCGCTGAAGCTTTCTTT	CASGLVSLAEAFF
NA	TRBV9	TRBJ2-7	many	TGTGCCAGCAGCGTAGGGCTGGGAGATGCCTACGAGCAGTACTTC	CASSVGLGDAYEQYF
TRBD1	TRBV2	TRBJ2-3	NA	TGTGCCAGCAGGTTACAGGGGGTGGTTGCAGATACGCAGTATTTT	CASRLQGVVADTQYF
NA	TRBV19	TRBJ1-2	few	TGTGCCAGTAGTAGTGTCTTCGGGGCAAGCGGCTACACCTTC	CASSSVFGASGYTF
TRBD2	TRBV12-3/TRBV12-4	TRBJ2-1	many	TGTGCCAGCAGTCTGGGACTAGCGGGAGGAGGAGGTGAGCAGTTCTTC	CASSLGLAGGGGEQFF
NA	TRBV11-2	TRBJ1-5	NA	TGTGCCAGCAGCCTTACCCCCTCCGCGGGAACCAGCAATCAGCCCCAGCATTTT	CASSLTPSAGTSNQPQHF
TRBD2	TRBV18	TRBJ2-1	many	TGTGCCAGCTCACCCACCTTTGGGAGGGCCACAGATGAGCAGTTCTTC	CASSPTFGRATDEQFF
TRBD1	TRBV24-1	TRBJ2-3	NA	TGTGCCACCAGTGACCCGGGACAGGGACGAGATACGCAGTATTTT	CATSDPGQGRDTQYF
NA	TRBV20-1	TRBJ1-1	many	TGCAGTGCCGCCGGGGGGATGAACACTGAAGCTTTCTTT	CSAAGGMNTEAFF
NA	TRBV12-3/TRBV12-4	TRBJ2-7	many	TGTGCCAGCAGTTTAGGCTCGTCGTTTTACGAGCAGTACTTC	CASSLGSSFYEQYF
TRBD2	TRBV19	TRBJ2-2	NA	TGTGCCAGTAGTTCTCGAGGACTAGCGGGAGGCCCGAACACCGGGGAGCTGTTTTTT	CASSSRGLAGGPNTGELFF